The present entry profiles one T cell receptor beta chain with its context. This specimen comes from a study of shared T cell receptors in the human thymus. TCRdb's table, derived via immunoSEQ multiplex PCR, lists solely in-frame clones and lacks some. In the table there are more than 550,000 clones, roughly 85% of which are singletons. Germline loops: CDR1 MNHNS, CDR2 SASEGT. Trimming removed 6 bases from V and 11 bases from J, with 13 bases in between. The CDR3 totals 11 residues. These same data were also listed under a study on human thymus T cells.

The rearrangement joins TRBV6-1 to TRBJ1-2; D not certain. The specimen was thymocytes. This receptor was identified in a girl in the first two years of life with a congenital heart defect. The CDR3 DNA follows: TGTGCCAGCAGGATAACAAGAAAGTACACCTTC. This sequence encodes CASRITRKYTF.